Following are 5 T cell receptor beta chains from one sample sequenced in a study of blood T cells in healthy people across ages (dated by TCRdb to about 2015). Library method: 5' RACE. Sequencing took place on an Illumina HiSeq 2500. A second about 7 to 11 cycle PCR used a sample-barcoded 5' primer and a J-beta primer mix. TCRdb reprocessing: public reads trimmed at Q25 with fastp, clones called with MiXCR, in-frame beta chains kept. Identical CDR3 proteins give one entry, which carries the most common genes and DNA. For this sample the table gives 790,000 or so distinct CDR3 sequences, of which 56% were detected only once. The ten largest make up roughly 25% of the sample. Material for sequencing was blood. These receptors all come from a man aged 35 to 55 in good health.

V is TRBV20-1 and J is TRBJ2-3; 12 positions agree with TRBD2. Germline CDR1 is DFQATT and CDR2 is SNEGSKA (reference sequence). The CDR3 runs 15 residues. Unmatched junction bases numbered 9, after V lost 6 bases and J lost 5 bases. The CDR3 protein is CSATRSSGGVDTQYF. The CDR3 region has the DNA TGCAGTGCCACTCGCTCTAGCGGGGGGGTAGATACGCAGTATTTT.

The J gene is TRBJ2-4, the V gene TRBV4-2; D is unresolved. The assigned J gene may be wrong: the sequence end matches TRBJ2-7 better. The CDR3 totals 17 residues. The germline V gene encodes CDR1 LGHNA and CDR2 YNFKEQ. CDR3 nucleotide sequence: TGTGCCAGCAGCCAAGATTCCGACGGAACCATCTCCTACGAGCAGTACTTC. Translating gives CASSQDSDGTISYEQYF.

The chain is built from TRBV2 and TRBJ2-4; D is undetermined. Judging by the DNA end, TRBJ2-7 fits better; the J call may be wrong. The germline gives CDR1 SNHLY, CDR2 FYNNEI. The CDR3 is made up of 16 amino acids. CDR3 nucleotides: TGTGCCAGCAGTGAAGAGATGACGAGCCTCGGCTCCGAGCAGTACTTC. The encoded protein is CASSEEMTSLGSEQYF.

This clonotype was observed a few times. The V call is TRBV6-1, the J call TRBJ2-4, with a tentative D call TRBD2 (5 bases). Germline V gene data show CDR1 as MNHNS and CDR2 as SASEGT. The CDR3 spans 10 residues. The V end lost 10 bases, the J end lost 8 bases, and 9 bases lay between the germline ends. The CDR3 coding sequence is TGTGCCATCGCGGGTTACATTCAGTACTTC. This encodes CAIAGYIQYF.

The J gene is TRBJ1-2, the V gene TRBV7-3; the match to TRBD1 covers 9 bases. The CDR3 is made up of 13 amino acids. V trimming: 6 bases; J trimming: 7 bases; junction bases outside the gene matches: 6. Germline CDR1 is SGHTA and CDR2 is FQGTGA. The CDR3 DNA is TGTGCCAGCAGTCGGGACAGGGAAGGTGGCTACACCTTC. It encodes CASSRDREGGYTF.